The sequence of this T cell receptor (beta chain) was determined in a study of radiotherapy plus CTLA-4 blockade in lung cancer. Assay used: immunoSEQ multiplex PCR; TCRdb lists only in-frame clones, some missing. The sample has roughly 46,000 clones, 65% to 85% seen once. Study results and limitations: Reports identified early blood T cell clone dynamics, with interferon-beta, as the best response predictor.

A remark on this clone: Its antigen is undetermined.

Focal radiation plus CTLA-4 blockade with ipilimumab was administered to patients who had chemo-refractory metastatic non-small-cell lung cancer. This receptor was identified in a human donor with non-small cell lung cancer who had stable disease on radiotherapy plus ipilimumab. Material: peripheral blood, obtained from a patient treated with radiotherapy plus ipilimumab.

CDR3 nucleotides: TGTGCCAGCAGCCCCAGCGGATCAATGAGACAGTTCTTC. Translating gives CASSPSGSMRQFF. The chain is built from TRBV11-3 and TRBJ2-1; weak D call: TRBD2 (5 bases). V lost 5 bases and J 13 bases, leaving 18 bases between the germline ends. The CDR3 runs to 13 residues. Germline loops: CDR1 SGHNT, CDR2 YENEEA.